This TCR beta chain came from a study of OX40 agonist ivuxolimab in advanced cancers. Notes on the research overall: The costimulatory receptor OX40 (CD134) was targeted by ivuxolimab, a fully human IgG2 agonistic monoclonal antibody. Intravenous ivuxolimab was administered to patients every 2 weeks at six dose levels: 0.01, 0.1, 0.3, 1.5, 3 and 10 mg/kg. Of the approximately 54 dose-escalation patients, hepatocellular carcinoma was present in around 20, melanoma in approximately 15, renal cell carcinoma in 9 and head and neck cancer in 9. The dose-escalation cohort was almost 85% male with a mean age of approximately 60 years, ranging from roughly 23 to 85. Patients were allowed to have had prior anti-PD-1, anti-PD-L1 or anti-CTLA-4 therapy, and approximately 43% of the dose-escalation patients had previously received checkpoint inhibitors. Three dose-escalation patients achieved partial responses, one with hepatocellular carcinoma and two with cutaneous melanoma. The point of sequencing TCRbeta in the periphery was to test whether ivuxolimab changed TCR sequence diversity and drove clonal T-cell expansion. The monotherapy dose-escalation portion (N of about 49 patients) of the phase I ivuxolimab trial is reported in the paper.

As regards this clone: Its antigen has not been determined. No much larger clonotype is one base removed from it; base qualities were not supplied.

The CDR3 goes from the cysteine to the phenylalanine over 14 residues. Only the CDR3 part of the read is kept: 42 bases, read in frame from the first base. V gives up 1 base and J gives up 5 bases, and the segment between their germline ends measures 11 bases. From a lookup of the germline V gene (reference sequence), CDR1 and CDR2 are SEHNR and FQNEAQ. The trial excluded patients who had a history of autoimmune disease or were on systemic immunosuppression. In every dose cohort, peripheral blood was drawn for TCR sequencing at baseline, cycle 4 day 1, and cycle 7 day 1. The samples were taken from a phase I, first-in-human, multicenter, open-label dose-escalation trial of ivuxolimab. Adults with locally advanced or metastatic melanoma, renal cell, hepatocellular, or head and neck squamous cell carcinoma were enrolled in the trial. Before TCR sequencing, CD4+ T cells and CD8+ T cells from peripheral blood were sorted into separate populations.

On the study overall, not on this receptor specifically: After ivuxolimab, expanded clones were on average more numerous among CD8+ T cells than among CD4+ T cells. In the 0.1-3.0 mg/kg groups, partial responders had among the lowest normalized peripheral clonal expansion, particularly in CD8+ T cells. Low levels of normalized T-cell clonal expansion were also seen in some patients who did not respond. Clonal expansion of both CD4+ and CD8+ blood T cells was observed from baseline to week 6 at doses 0.1 to 3.0 mg/kg. The antigen specificity of the peripheral T cells that underwent clonal expansion was not determined.

Genomic DNA was isolated from the sorted cells so that the TCRbeta CDR3 region could be sequenced. The immunoSEQ Assay was used to sequence the TCRbeta CDR3 regions. Drawn from immuneACCESS, this table holds only the in-frame rearrangements with V and J called that TCRdb kept. Clones are partly lost; checked studies trace under half to an unresolved V gene and leave the rest unexplained. The sample table holds under 70,000 clones, of which about 86% were seen once. The ten largest account for less than 4.5% of the sample. The V and J genes are TRBV7-9 and TRBJ2-5, with TRBD2 perhaps the D gene, on 7 matching bases. The sample consisted of CD4+ or CD8+ T cells sorted from blood, taken in a trial of the OX40 agonist ivuxolimab. The origin of this receptor is an adult with an advanced solid tumor such as melanoma, head and neck, liver or kidney cancer. This receptor has the CDR3 CASSLGGGLETQYF. The bases read TGTGCCAGCAGCTTAGGGGGGGGCCTGGAGACCCAGTACTTC.